The sequence of this T cell receptor (beta chain) was determined in a study of blood T cell repertoires in COVID-19. Study-level information: Acute-phase and convalescent COVID-19 samples originated in the United States, Italy and Spain.

Participants were aged roughly 18 to 90 years, lived in around 22 US areas, and enrolled virtually. Each recovered donor of Cohort 3 presented with two negative PCRs, clearance, or symptom resolution. The length of the CDR3 is 12 residues. J gave up 12 bases and V 0 bases, and 4 bases lay outside the gene matches. Germline assignment: CDR1 SQVTM and CDR2 ANQGSEA. Clones were sequenced by immunoSEQ multiplex PCR, and TCRdb holds only the in-frame ones, with some missing. This table has fewer than 350,000 clones, 85% appearing once. The sample comprised PBMCs or T cells enriched from blood (not recorded which). The gene calls are TRBV29-1 and TRBJ2-1; 8 nucleotides line up with TRBD1. The origin of this receptor is a woman aged 45-65 years who had recovered from COVID-19. Here the CDR3 DNA reads TGCAGCGTTGAAGACGACAGGGGAGCGCAGTTCTTC. Residues: CSVEDDRGAQFF.